This is a list of T cell receptor beta chains from one sample in a study of T cell responses to AZD1222 COVID-19 vaccine. This table comes from immunoSEQ multiplex PCR, and its TCRdb copy is limited to in-frame clones, with some not included. The sample holds roughly 65,000 clones, around 83% seen once. Sequencing used peripheral blood, obtained on day 0 of AZD1222 vaccination. These receptors all come from an adult in good health. Each CDR3 is given with its conserved first and last residue. Fields, in order: V gene, CDR3 length, clone size, J gene, D gene, CDR3 protein, CDR3 DNA. A D gene is named only where the DNA matches it firmly. For some rows the clone size is stated as once, few or many, or as a class when expanded; others skip it.

v_call: TRBV30
cdr3_length: 14
clone_size: NA
j_call: TRBJ2-4
d_call: NA
cdr3_aa: CAWSGGGAKNIQYF
cdr3_nt: TGTGCCTGGAGTGGTGGGGGGGCCAAAAACATTCAGTACTTC

v_call: TRBV4-3
cdr3_length: 16
clone_size: NA
j_call: TRBJ1-6
d_call: NA
cdr3_aa: CASSQAEGLGGSPLHF
cdr3_nt: TGCGCCAGCAGCCAGGCTGAGGGACTCGGAGGTTCACCCCTCCACTTT

v_call: TRBV28
cdr3_length: 15
clone_size: NA
j_call: TRBJ1-2
d_call: TRBD1
cdr3_aa: CASSSTGGPPLGYTF
cdr3_nt: TGTGCCAGCAGTTCTACAGGGGGCCCCCCACTTGGCTACACCTTC

v_call: TRBV6-5
cdr3_length: 12
clone_size: NA
j_call: TRBJ1-1
d_call: NA
cdr3_aa: CASSNIRTEAFF
cdr3_nt: TGTGCCAGCAGTAATATTCGGACTGAAGCTTTCTTT

v_call: TRBV7-7
cdr3_length: 13
clone_size: NA
j_call: TRBJ2-1
d_call: NA
cdr3_aa: CASSSQGRAEQFF
cdr3_nt: TGTGCTAGCAGTAGCCAGGGTCGGGCTGAGCAGTTCTTC

v_call: TRBV30
cdr3_length: 14
clone_size: NA
j_call: TRBJ1-5
d_call: NA
cdr3_aa: CAWSAGGAGQPQHF
cdr3_nt: TGTGCCTGGAGCGCGGGGGGTGCAGGCCAGCCCCAGCATTTT

v_call: TRBV11-2
cdr3_length: 15
clone_size: NA
j_call: TRBJ1-2
d_call: NA
cdr3_aa: CASSPQRQGGYGYTF
cdr3_nt: TGTGCCAGCAGCCCCCAAAGGCAGGGTGGCTATGGCTACACCTTC

v_call: TRBV14
cdr3_length: 14
clone_size: NA
j_call: TRBJ1-1
d_call: NA
cdr3_aa: CASSQGGTETEAFF
cdr3_nt: TGTGCCAGCAGCCAAGGAGGGACCGAGACTGAAGCTTTCTTT

v_call: TRBV6-2/TRBV6-3
cdr3_length: 17
clone_size: few
j_call: TRBJ2-3
d_call: TRBD1
cdr3_aa: CASSYSVRQGRTDTQYF
cdr3_nt: TGTGCCAGCAGTTACTCTGTCCGACAGGGTAGAACAGATACGCAGTATTTT

v_call: TRBV5-4
cdr3_length: 17
clone_size: NA
j_call: TRBJ1-2
d_call: TRBD1
cdr3_aa: CASSQNRDSRANYGYTF
cdr3_nt: TGTGCCAGCAGCCAGAACCGGGACAGTAGAGCTAACTATGGCTACACCTTC

v_call: TRBV9
cdr3_length: 15
clone_size: NA
j_call: TRBJ1-4
d_call: NA
cdr3_aa: CASSVRDGHNEKLFF
cdr3_nt: TGTGCCAGCAGCGTAAGGGATGGGCATAATGAAAAACTGTTTTTT

v_call: TRBV7-2
cdr3_length: 14
clone_size: NA
j_call: TRBJ1-1
d_call: NA
cdr3_aa: CASSLIAGATEAFF
cdr3_nt: TGTGCCAGCAGCTTAATCGCAGGGGCCACTGAAGCTTTCTTT

v_call: TRBV4-3
cdr3_length: 17
clone_size: NA
j_call: TRBJ2-3
d_call: TRBD2
cdr3_aa: CASSQDASGGLTDTQYF
cdr3_nt: TGCGCCAGCAGCCAAGACGCTAGCGGGGGACTCACAGATACGCAGTATTTT

v_call: TRBV19
cdr3_length: 14
clone_size: NA
j_call: TRBJ1-5
d_call: TRBD1
cdr3_aa: CASHPGQGNPPQHF
cdr3_nt: TGTGCCAGCCACCCGGGACAGGGGAATCCCCCCCAGCATTTT

v_call: TRBV28
cdr3_length: 13
clone_size: NA
j_call: TRBJ2-5
d_call: NA
cdr3_aa: CASQGGQRETQYF
cdr3_nt: TGTGCCAGCCAGGGGGGGCAAAGAGAGACCCAGTACTTC

v_call: TRBV7-9
cdr3_length: 16
clone_size: once
j_call: TRBJ2-2
d_call: NA
cdr3_aa: CASSLVGSANTGELFF
cdr3_nt: TGTGCCAGCAGCTTAGTGGGTAGCGCGAACACCGGGGAGCTGTTTTTT

v_call: TRBV7-9
cdr3_length: 13
clone_size: NA
j_call: TRBJ1-5
d_call: NA
cdr3_aa: CASSRQIDQPQHF
cdr3_nt: TGTGCCAGCAGCCGACAGATTGATCAGCCCCAGCATTTT

v_call: TRBV28
cdr3_length: 14
clone_size: NA
j_call: TRBJ1-1
d_call: NA
cdr3_aa: CASTRVLVSTEAFF
cdr3_nt: TGTGCCAGCACGCGAGTTTTGGTTTCCACTGAAGCTTTCTTT

v_call: TRBV25-1
cdr3_length: 16
clone_size: NA
j_call: TRBJ1-5
d_call: TRBD1
cdr3_aa: CASVKNRDREGQPQHF
cdr3_nt: TGTGCCAGTGTTAAGAACAGGGACAGGGAAGGGCAGCCCCAGCATTTT

v_call: TRBV12-3/TRBV12-4
cdr3_length: 12
clone_size: NA
j_call: TRBJ2-5
d_call: NA
cdr3_aa: CASSTLHQTQYF
cdr3_nt: TGTGCCAGCAGTACCCTTCACCAGACCCAGTACTTC

v_call: TRBV11-2
cdr3_length: 16
clone_size: NA
j_call: TRBJ1-3
d_call: TRBD1
cdr3_aa: CASSLSDRGSGNTIYF
cdr3_nt: TGTGCCAGCAGCTTATCCGACAGGGGCTCTGGAAACACCATATATTTT

v_call: TRBV5-1
cdr3_length: 15
clone_size: once
j_call: TRBJ1-4
d_call: NA
cdr3_aa: CASSFSLTGDEKLFF
cdr3_nt: TGCGCCAGCAGCTTCTCGCTCACCGGCGACGAAAAACTGTTTTTT

v_call: TRBV3-1/TRBV3-2
cdr3_length: 12
clone_size: NA
j_call: TRBJ2-3
d_call: NA
cdr3_aa: CASTSLGDTQYF
cdr3_nt: TGTGCCAGCACCTCACTAGGGGATACGCAGTATTTT

v_call: TRBV30
cdr3_length: 19
clone_size: few
j_call: TRBJ1-1
d_call: TRBD1
cdr3_aa: CAWTVSLLKTGASNTEAFF
cdr3_nt: TGTGCCTGGACCGTTTCCCTCCTTAAGACAGGGGCGTCGAACACTGAAGCTTTCTTT

v_call: TRBV7-2
cdr3_length: 15
clone_size: NA
j_call: TRBJ2-3
d_call: TRBD2
cdr3_aa: CASSPTSGGLDTQYF
cdr3_nt: TGTGCCAGCAGCCCGACTAGCGGGGGGCTGGATACGCAGTATTTT

v_call: TRBV4-1
cdr3_length: 16
clone_size: NA
j_call: TRBJ2-7
d_call: NA
cdr3_aa: CASSQATRGKNYEQYF
cdr3_nt: TGCGCCAGCAGCCAAGCTACGAGGGGAAAGAACTACGAGCAGTACTTC

v_call: TRBV12-3/TRBV12-4
cdr3_length: 13
clone_size: NA
j_call: TRBJ1-5
d_call: NA
cdr3_aa: CASSFWLGEPQHF
cdr3_nt: TGTGCCAGCAGTTTTTGGCTCGGAGAGCCCCAGCATTTT

v_call: TRBV28
cdr3_length: 17
clone_size: NA
j_call: TRBJ1-1
d_call: NA
cdr3_aa: CASSSGARLSGADKAFF
cdr3_nt: TGTGCCAGCAGTTCAGGGGCTCGCTTATCAGGGGCGGATAAAGCTTTCTTT

v_call: TRBV9
cdr3_length: 14
clone_size: NA
j_call: TRBJ2-3
d_call: NA
cdr3_aa: CASQQSGGTDTQYF
cdr3_nt: TGTGCCAGCCAGCAGTCCGGGGGCACAGATACGCAGTATTTT